Presented here are 14 T cell receptor beta chains from one specimen sequenced in a study of cytomegalovirus exposure and HLA in healthy donors. In the PCR, 60 Vbeta and 13 Jbeta primers were used. Some clones are missing from TCRdb's copy, which holds only in-frame ones; the method was immunoSEQ multiplex PCR. The profile covers around 150,000 clones, with approximately 71% appearing a single time and approximately 4.5% taken by the ten largest. The material sequenced was PBMCs. Every receptor here comes from a woman aged 18-29 years in good health and CMV-seropositive.

The chain carries TRBV7-2 and TRBJ1-2; maybe TRBD1 (6 bases). The V and J ends lost 5 bases and 5 bases respectively, with 15 bases between them. This CDR3 is 14 amino acids long. Germline CDR1 SGHTA, CDR2 FQGNSA. This CDR3 is CASSPMGATYGYTF. CDR3 DNA: TGTGCCAGCAGCCCCATGGGGGCTACTTATGGCTACACCTTC. The full variable domain, in which reference TRBV7-2 and TRBJ1-2 provide the parts outside the CDR3, is GAGVSQSPSNKVTEKGKDVELRCDPISGHTALYWYRQSLGQGLEFLIYFQGNSAPDKSGLPSDRFSAERTGGSVSTLTIQRTQQEDSAVYLCASSPMGATYGYTFGSGTRLTVV.

This clone was seen only a few times. V usage is TRBV27 and J usage is TRBJ1-5; D remains unclear. Germline V gene data show CDR1 as MNHEY and CDR2 as SMNVEV (reference sequence). V was cut by 7 bases and J by 1 base, with 14 bases left in between. The CDR3 has 15 residues. CDR3 region: CASKRKLVSNQPQHF. The CDR3 nucleotides read TGTGCCAGCAAGCGGAAGTTAGTGAGCAATCAGCCCCAGCATTTT.

This chain uses TRBV7-9 with TRBJ2-5, with 11 bases matching TRBD2. This CDR3 is built from 17 residues. V lost 6 bases and J lost 5; bases outside the gene matches: 14. Germline V gene lookup returns CDR1 SEHNR and CDR2 FQNEAQ (reference sequence). In nucleotides, the CDR3 is TGTGCCAGCAGGTTTGGGCCGGCTAGCGGGAGGTCTGAGACCCAGTACTTC. Residues: CASRFGPASGRSETQYF.

The gene calls are TRBV19 and TRBJ2-7; 10 positions agree with TRBD2. The V and J ends lost 2 bases and 7 bases, in that order; junction bases with no gene match: 5. CDR1 LNHDA and CDR2 SQIVND come from the germline V gene (reference sequence). This CDR3 region has 14 residues. The CDR3, as DNA: TGTGCCAGTAGTATAACTAGCGGGACCGCGGAGCAGTACTTC. Translation: CASSITSGTAEQYF.

This chain joins TRBV6-1 and TRBJ1-1; D is undetermined. V was pared by 2 bases and J by 1 base, with 8 bases between. This CDR3 has 14 residues. Germline V lookup: CDR1 MNHNS, CDR2 SASEGT. This chain's CDR3 is CASSEPQKNTEAFF. The DNA of the CDR3 is TGTGCCAGCAGTGAACCCCAGAAGAACACTGAAGCTTTCTTT.

V and J are TRBV27 and TRBJ1-2; D is unclear. The CDR3 loop spans 14 amino acids. Germline V gene lookup returns CDR1 MNHEY and CDR2 SMNVEV (reference sequence). The V and J ends lost 2 bases and 4 bases respectively, with 11 bases between them. As DNA, the CDR3 is TGTGCCAGCAGTTTAAGGAGTCCGCTCTATGGCTACACCTTC. Amino acid sequence: CASSLRSPLYGYTF.

There are a few counts of this clone. The V call is TRBV27, the J call TRBJ2-2; 7 bases line up with TRBD1. The ends lost 3 bases at V and 7 bases at J; junction bases unmatched: 20. CDR1 is MNHEY, CDR2 SMNVEV, per germline (reference sequence). The length of the CDR3 is 19 residues. The CDR3 is CASSFLGGGAGGRDGELFF. The CDR3, as DNA: TGTGCCAGCAGTTTTTTAGGCGGTGGGGCAGGGGGTCGGGACGGGGAGCTGTTTTTT.

This clone was detected a few times. V is TRBV6-6 and J is TRBJ2-6; a weak D match, TRBD1 (6 bases). V shed 5 bases and J shed 2 bases, with 10 bases lying between them. The length of the CDR3 is 15 residues. Germline V gene sequence: CDR1 MNHNY, CDR2 SVGAGI (reference sequence). The DNA for the CDR3 is TGTGCCAGCAGTCCGAGACAGGCTGGGGCCAACGTCCTGACTTTC. Its translation: CASSPRQAGANVLTF.

The chain couples TRBV7-3 to TRBJ1-1; D not certain. Germline V CDR1 and CDR2: SGHTA, FQGTGA. Trimming took 5 bases from V and 2 from J, leaving 12 bases between them. CDR3 size: 14 residues. The CDR3 DNA is TGTGCCAGCAGCCCCACTCCCCGAAACACTGAAGCTTTCTTT. Residues: CASSPTPRNTEAFF.

This sequence joins TRBV28 and TRBJ2-1, with TRBD1 matching over 10 bases. The CDR3 covers 18 residues. Trimming removed 7 bases from V and 8 bases from J; junction bases left unmatched: 20. Per germline, CDR1 MDHEN and CDR2 SYDVKM. The CDR3 loop reads CASMETGGDQVSRDEQFF. CDR3 sequence (DNA): TGTGCCAGCATGGAGACAGGGGGCGATCAAGTCTCGCGGGATGAGCAGTTCTTC.

The chain is built from TRBV7-3 and TRBJ2-1; 7 bases align to TRBD2. Looked up from germline, CDR1 is SGHTA and CDR2 is FQGTGA. The CDR3 is 17 amino acids. V was clipped by 4 bases and J by 0 bases; unmatched bases: 9. The CDR3 DNA reads TGTGCCAGCAGCTCCGACGGGGGGAGGAGCTCCTACAATGAGCAGTTCTTC. The encoded protein is CASSSDGGRSSYNEQFF.

The chain joins TRBV5-4 to TRBJ1-2; D might be TRBD1 (5 bases). The CDR3 totals 14 residues. Germline V gene sequence: CDR1 SGHNT, CDR2 YYREEE (reference sequence). With 1 base removed from V and 1 base from J, the gap between germline ends came to 8 bases. CDR3 in DNA: TGTGCCAGCAGCTTGACAGGTGTTAACTATGGCTACACCTTC. Protein sequence: CASSLTGVNYGYTF.

The V gene is TRBV30, the J gene TRBJ1-1, with D uncertain. Trimming cost V 4 bases and J 1 base, with 16 bases left between them. The CDR3 loop spans 15 amino acids. From germline, CDR1 is GTSNPN and CDR2 SVGIG (reference sequence). CDR3 bases: TGTGCCTGGAACGGGGTGTCATATACGAACACTGAAGCTTTCTTT. Amino acids: CAWNGVSYTNTEAFF.

The J gene is TRBJ2-6, the V gene TRBV7-2; TRBD2 matches at 13 bases. Germline-derived CDR1 and CDR2 are SGHTA and FQGNSA. The CDR3 has 17 residues. V lost 4 bases to trimming and J lost 2 bases; unmatched junction nucleotides: 2. The CDR3, as DNA: TGTGCCAGCAGCTCGGGACTAGCGGGGACTGGGGCCAACGTCCTGACTTTC. Its translation: CASSSGLAGTGANVLTF.